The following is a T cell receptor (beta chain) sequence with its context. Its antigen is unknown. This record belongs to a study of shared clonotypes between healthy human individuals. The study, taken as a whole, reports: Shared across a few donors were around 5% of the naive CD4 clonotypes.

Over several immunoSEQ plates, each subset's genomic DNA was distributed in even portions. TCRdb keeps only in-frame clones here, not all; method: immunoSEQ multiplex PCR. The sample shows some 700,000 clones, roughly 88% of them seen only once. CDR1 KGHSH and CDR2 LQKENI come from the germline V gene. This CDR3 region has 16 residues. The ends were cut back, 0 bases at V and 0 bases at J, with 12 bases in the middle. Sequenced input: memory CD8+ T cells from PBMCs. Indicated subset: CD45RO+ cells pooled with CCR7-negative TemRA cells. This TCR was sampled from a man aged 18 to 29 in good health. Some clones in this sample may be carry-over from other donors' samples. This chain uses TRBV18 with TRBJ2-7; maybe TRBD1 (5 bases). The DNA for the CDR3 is TGTGCCAGCTCACCACCGGACATGCCCTACTCCTACGAGCAGTACTTC. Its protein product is CASSPPDMPYSYEQYF.